Reported below is one T cell receptor beta chain. CDR3 length: 11 amino acids. V shed 6 bases and J shed 13 bases, with 15 bases lying between them. These data come from a study of blood T cell repertoires in COVID-19. The overall study: Samples of COVID-19 (acute and convalescent) were obtained from the United States, Italy and Spain. T cells, B-cell-depleted T cells, or PBMCs supplied cDNA or gDNA.

Original handling: Reference gene primer amplification in the assay estimated nucleated cell counts. The table came from immunoSEQ multiplex PCR; TCRdb's copy has only in-frame clones and leaves some out. That table furnishes V, J and clone size, whereas the DNA furnished D and trimming. The table has 200,000 to 250,000 clones, approximately 86% seen once. The genes are TRBV12-3 or TRBV12-4 and TRBJ1-2; a possible D gene is TRBD1 (5 bases). The TCR was taken from a man between 18 and 35 years old with active or convalescent COVID-19. The sequencing sample was made of peripheral blood. The CDR3 sequence is CASSLQGPATF. CDR3 DNA sequence: TGTGCCAGCAGCCTTCAGGGCCCCGCCACCTTC.